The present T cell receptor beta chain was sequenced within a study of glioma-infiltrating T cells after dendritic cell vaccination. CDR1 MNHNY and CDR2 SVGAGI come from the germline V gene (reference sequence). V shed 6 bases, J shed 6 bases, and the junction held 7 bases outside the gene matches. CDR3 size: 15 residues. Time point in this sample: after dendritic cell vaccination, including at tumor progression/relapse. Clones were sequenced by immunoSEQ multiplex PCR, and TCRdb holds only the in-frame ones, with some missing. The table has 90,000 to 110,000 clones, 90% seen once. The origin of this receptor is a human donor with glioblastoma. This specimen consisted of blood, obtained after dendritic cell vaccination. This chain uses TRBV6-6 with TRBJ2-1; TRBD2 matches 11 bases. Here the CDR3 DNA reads TGTGCCAGCAGACTGACTAGCGGGGCCACCAATGAGCAGTTCTTC. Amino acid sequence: CASRLTSGATNEQFF.